This T cell receptor (beta chain) was sequenced during a study of T cell repertoires in cytomegalovirus infection. For this clonotype: The antigen remains undetermined.

The study, taken as a whole, reports: Accumulated public TCR beta family frequency recognized individuals carrying CMV together with the relevant HLA.

The CDR3 length is 17 residues. V dropped 5 bases and J dropped 0 bases, with 18 bases sitting between them. The germline V gene has CDR1 SGHTA and CDR2 FQGNSA. TCRdb recomputed calls from the reads with MiXCR, one row per CDR3 protein. The table records roughly 130,000 distinct CDR3 sequences, 20% to 30% of them present only once. The sample consisted of PBMCs, sequenced either directly or after in vitro stimulation (not recorded which). This clonotype was obtained from a human donor in good health (CMV status not recorded). Some clones in this sample may be carry-over from other donors' samples. The V call is TRBV7-2, the J call TRBJ2-3, with a possible D match to TRBD1 (5 bases). The CDR3 region is CASSAHPLGVSTDTQYF. CDR3 DNA: TGTGCCAGCAGCGCACACCCCCTAGGGGTTAGCACAGATACGCAGTATTTT.